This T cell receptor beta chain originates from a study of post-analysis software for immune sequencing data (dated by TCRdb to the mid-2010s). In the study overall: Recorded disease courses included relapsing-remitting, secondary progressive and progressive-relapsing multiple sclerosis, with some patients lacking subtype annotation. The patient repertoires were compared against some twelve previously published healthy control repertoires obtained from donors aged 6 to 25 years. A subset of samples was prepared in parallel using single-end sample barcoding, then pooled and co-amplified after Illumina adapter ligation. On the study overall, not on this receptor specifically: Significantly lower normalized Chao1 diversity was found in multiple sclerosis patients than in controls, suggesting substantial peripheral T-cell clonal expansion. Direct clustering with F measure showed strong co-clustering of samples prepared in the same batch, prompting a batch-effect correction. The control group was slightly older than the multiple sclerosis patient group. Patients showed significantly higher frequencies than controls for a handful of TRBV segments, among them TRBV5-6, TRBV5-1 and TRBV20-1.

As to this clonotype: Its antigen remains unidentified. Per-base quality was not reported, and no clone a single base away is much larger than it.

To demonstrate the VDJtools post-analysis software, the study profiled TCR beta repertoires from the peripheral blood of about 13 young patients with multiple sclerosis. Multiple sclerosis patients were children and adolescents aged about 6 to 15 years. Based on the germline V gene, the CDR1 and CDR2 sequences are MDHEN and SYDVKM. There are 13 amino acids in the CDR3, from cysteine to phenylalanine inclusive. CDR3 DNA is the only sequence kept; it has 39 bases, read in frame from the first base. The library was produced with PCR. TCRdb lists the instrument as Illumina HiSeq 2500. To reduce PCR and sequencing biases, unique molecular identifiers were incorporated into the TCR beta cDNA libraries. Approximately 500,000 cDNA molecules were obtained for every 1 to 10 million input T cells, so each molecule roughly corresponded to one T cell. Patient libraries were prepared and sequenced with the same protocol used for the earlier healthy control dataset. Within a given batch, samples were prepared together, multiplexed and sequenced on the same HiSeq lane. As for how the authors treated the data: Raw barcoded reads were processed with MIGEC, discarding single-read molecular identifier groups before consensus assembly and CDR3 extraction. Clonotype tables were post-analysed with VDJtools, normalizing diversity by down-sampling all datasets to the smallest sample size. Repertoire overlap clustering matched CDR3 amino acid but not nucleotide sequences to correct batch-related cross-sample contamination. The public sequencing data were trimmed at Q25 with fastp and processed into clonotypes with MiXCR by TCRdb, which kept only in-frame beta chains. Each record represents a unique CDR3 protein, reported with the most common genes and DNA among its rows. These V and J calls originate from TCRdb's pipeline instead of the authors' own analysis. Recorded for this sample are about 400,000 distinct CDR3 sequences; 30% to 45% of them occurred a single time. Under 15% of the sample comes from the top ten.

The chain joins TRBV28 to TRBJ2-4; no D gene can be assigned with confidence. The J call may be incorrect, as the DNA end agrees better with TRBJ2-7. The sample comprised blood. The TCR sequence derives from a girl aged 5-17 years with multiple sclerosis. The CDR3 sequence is CASSQGQYYEQYF. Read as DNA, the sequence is TGTGCCAGCAGCCAAGGGCAGTACTACGAGCAGTACTTC.